These 20 T cell receptor beta chains were sequenced from one sample in a study of breast tumors, draining lymph nodes, adjacent tissues. MiXCR, run by TCRdb on the multiplex PCR reads, gives a single entry per CDR3 protein. The table lists approximately 130,000 distinct CDR3 sequences, roughly 20% of them singletons. Breast cancer patients provided tissue from their axillary draining lymph nodes. Sequenced input: axillary lymph node tissue. The source of these receptors is a female donor with breast cancer. Some clones in this sample may be carry-over from other donors' samples.

This clonotype has ten or more counts. The rearrangement uses TRBV19 and TRBJ2-3; the match to TRBD2 covers 8 bases. Germline assignment: CDR1 LNHDA and CDR2 SQIVND (reference sequence). The trim removed 3 bases at V and 3 bases at J, leaving 8 bases unmatched. The CDR3 consists of 16 residues. The CDR3 sequence: CASSMRKSGRTDTQYF. Here the CDR3 DNA reads TGTGCCAGTAGTATGAGGAAGAGCGGGAGAACAGATACGCAGTATTTT.

This clonotype showed up many times. The chain employs TRBV24-1 and TRBJ2-7; 7 bases agree with TRBD2. The J segment lost 5 bases and the V segment lost 9 bases, leaving 18 bases of the junction unmatched. The germline V gene encodes CDR1 KGHDR and CDR2 SFDVKD. The CDR3 loop spans 16 amino acids. DNA for the CDR3: TGTGCCACCCCCGATTCGGGGGGACGACCGAACCACGAGCAGTACTTC. Translation gives CATPDSGGRPNHEQYF.

This clonotype has a count of ten or more. This rearrangement joins TRBV10-2 to TRBJ2-7, with 7 bases that match TRBD1. CDR1 WSHSY and CDR2 SAAADI come from the germline V gene. Unmatched junction bases numbered 9, after V lost 8 bases and J lost 2 bases. The CDR3 has 14 amino acids. The CDR3 DNA reads TGCGCCAGCCGCCCTAGGGGGCCAGCCTACGAGCAGTACTTC. Translating it yields CASRPRGPAYEQYF.

Ten or more counts support this clonotype. The germline gene is not matched at one end of the junction; a read error may be the cause. The rearrangement links TRBV7-7 to TRBJ2-2, with 10 bases aligning to TRBD2. CDR3 length: 16 amino acids. Germline V gene sequence: CDR1 SSHAT, CDR2 FNYEAQ (reference sequence). In DNA form, the CDR3 reads TGTGCTAGCAGCCCGAGACTAGCGGGTTTCACCGGGGAGCTGTTTTTT. This encodes CASSPRLAGFTGELFF.

The table lists this clonotype with many counts. The gene calls are TRBV20-1 and TRBJ1-2; TRBD1 matches at 10 bases. Per germline, CDR1 DFQATT and CDR2 SNEGSKA (reference sequence). With 6 bases clipped from V and 5 bases from J, the junction kept 9 bases outside the gene matches. The CDR3 loop spans 14 amino acids. The CDR3 is CSASQGTGEYGYTF. The CDR3 nucleotides are TGCAGTGCCTCTCAAGGGACAGGGGAGTATGGCTACACCTTC.

This clonotype occurred many times. The V call is TRBV20-1, the J call TRBJ2-7; the match to TRBD2 covers 12 bases. V gave up 6 bases and J gave up 5 bases; unmatched junction bases: 5. Germline CDR1 and CDR2: DFQATT and SNEGSKA (reference sequence). The CDR3 loop spans 13 amino acids. The CDR3 is CSATSGRFHEQYF. The CDR3 bases are TGCAGTGCCACTAGCGGGAGGTTCCACGAGCAGTACTTC.

V is TRBV7-9 and J is TRBJ2-4; 7 bases are shared with TRBD2. CDR3 length equals 16 residues. Germline V gene sequence: CDR1 SEHNR, CDR2 FQNEAQ (reference sequence). Trimming cost V 4 bases and J 1 base; bases outside gene matches: 7. DNA of the CDR3: TGTGCCAGCAGCTCGCTAGCGGCTACCGCCAAAAACATTCAGTACTTC. Encoded protein: CASSSLAATAKNIQYF.

In its sample, this clonotype was seen many times. V is TRBV15 and J is TRBJ1-5; no definite D call. The CDR3 has 16 residues. Trimming took off 0 bases at V and 3 bases at J, with 12 bases between the two ends. Germline lookup yields CDR1 LNHNV and CDR2 YYDKDF (reference sequence). The CDR3 DNA sequence: TGTGCCACCAGCAGAGATTTCGGACGGCTCAATCAGCCCCAGCATTTT. It yields the protein CATSRDFGRLNQPQHF.

This clonotype was counted at least ten times. The chain joins TRBV18 to TRBJ1-4; 10 nucleotides align to TRBD1. CDR1 is KGHSH, CDR2 LQKENI, per germline. V trimming: 3 bases; J trimming: 7 bases; junction bases outside the gene matches: 5. CDR3 length: 15 amino acids. The CDR3 sequence: CASSPNRDRGEKLFF. The CDR3 region has the DNA TGTGCCAGCTCACCCAACCGGGACAGGGGTGAAAAACTGTTTTTT.

With respect to this clonotype: The junction differs from germline at one of its ends, possibly a read error. The V and J genes are TRBV20-1 and TRBJ2-3; the D gene could be TRBD1 or TRBD2 (6 bases each). The CDR3 has 15 residues. The germline CDR1 and CDR2 sequences are DFQATT and SNEGSKA (reference sequence). The CDR3 nucleotides are TGCGGTGCTGGGACGGGGGCGAATCCCACAGATACGCAGTATTTT. This gives the protein CGAGTGANPTDTQYF.

This clonotype has a handful of counts. The CDR3 region has the DNA TGTGCCAGCAGTTTATTCGGGGACAGGGAGGTGATCTATCAGCCCCAGCATTTT. It encodes CASSLFGDREVIYQPQHF. The chain employs TRBV28 and TRBJ1-5; 9 bases agree with TRBD1. Germline trimming cut 1 base from V and 5 bases from J; bases unmatched to any gene: 12. Germline-derived CDR1 and CDR2 are MDHEN and SYDVKM. This CDR3 region has 18 residues.

On this clonotype itself: This may arise from a read error, as a much more abundant clone is one base away. The V and J genes are TRBV27 and TRBJ2-7; D remains unclear. This CDR3 comprises 14 residues. Germline V CDR1 and CDR2: MNHEY, SMNVEV (reference sequence). The CDR3 reads CASSLSTIAYGQYF. Here the CDR3 DNA reads TGTGCCAGCAGTTTGTCGACGATAGCCTACGGGCAGTACTTC.

The V and J genes are TRBV28 and TRBJ1-4, with TRBD1 as a possible D gene (6 bases). The CDR3 length is 14 residues. Between the trimmed V and J ends, which lost 6 bases and 15 bases, there was a span of 23 bases. CDR1 and CDR2 (germline): MDHEN, SYDVKM. The chain's CDR3 is CASRTFLGGRMVFF. Here the CDR3 DNA reads TGTGCCAGCAGAACCTTCCTTGGGGGGCGCATGGTGTTTTTT.

This CDR3 reads CASSLVRVANTGELFF. The CDR3, as DNA: TGTGCCAGCAGTTTAGTGCGGGTCGCGAACACCGGGGAGCTGTTTTTT. The chain combines TRBV27 with TRBJ2-2, with D possibly matching TRBD2 (5 bases). This CDR3 is 16 amino acids long. Trimming left V 2 bases short and J 0 bases short, with 10 bases between. Per germline, CDR1 MNHEY and CDR2 SMNVEV (reference sequence).

With regard to this clonotype: A much more abundant neighbour one base away suggests this may be a read error. A read error is likely, as this CDR3 ends without the conserved phenylalanine or tryptophan. The chain employs TRBV7-9 and TRBJ2-2; weak D call: TRBD2 (5 bases). The V end was cut by 0 bases, the J end by 4 bases, with 12 bases between. Germline loops: CDR1 SEHNR, CDR2 FQNEAQ (reference sequence). CDR3 length: 16 residues. In DNA, the CDR3 is TGTGCCAGCAGCTTAGCCCCCAGCGGCACCACCGGGGAGCTGTTTCTT. Its protein is CASSLAPSGTTGELFL.

This clonotype came up many times. This chain joins TRBV27 and TRBJ2-1; TRBD2 matches at 8 bases. CDR1 is MNHEY, CDR2 SMNVEV, per germline (reference sequence). CDR3 size: 15 residues. J lost 2 bases, V lost 7 bases, and 7 bases had no gene match. CDR3 nucleotides: TGTGCCAGCACCAAACGGGAGGGGGCCTACAATGAGCAGTTCTTC. Translated, it gives CASTKREGAYNEQFF.

This clonotype appeared many times. The rearrangement uses TRBV20-1 and TRBJ2-5; D is perhaps TRBD1 (8 bases). V dropped 2 bases and J dropped 5 bases, with 15 bases sitting between them. This CDR3 is 14 amino acids long. Germline loops: CDR1 DFQATT, CDR2 SNEGSKA (reference sequence). The CDR3 protein is CSARNLQGGETQYF. The CDR3 nucleotides are TGCAGTGCTAGAAATCTACAGGGGGGGGAGACCCAGTACTTC.

This clonotype occurred many times. The CDR3 DNA is TGCAGCGTTAGTATAGCCGGAAAACTGTTTTTT. This translates into CSVSIAGKLFF. This chain uses TRBV29-1 with TRBJ1-4, with unresolved D. The ends were cut back, 5 bases at V and 10 bases at J, with 11 bases in the middle. Germline CDR1 reads SQVTM; CDR2 reads ANQGSEA. This CDR3 is 11 amino acids long.

This clonotype occurred many times. V is TRBV24-1 and J is TRBJ2-2; D is uncertain. This CDR3 region has 15 residues. V lost 4 bases to trimming and J lost 0 bases, with 8 bases between them. Germline V gene sequence: CDR1 KGHDR, CDR2 SFDVKD. This CDR3 reads CATSDMSANTGELFF. The DNA of the CDR3 is TGTGCCACCAGTGACATGAGCGCGAACACCGGGGAGCTGTTTTTT.

About this clonotype: A read error may explain this, as a much larger clone is one base away. The chain links TRBV6-1 to TRBJ2-7; 11 bases line up with TRBD2. The CDR3 consists of 15 residues. Germline CDR1 MNHNS, CDR2 SASEGT. In DNA, the CDR3 is TGTGCCAGCAGTCTACTAGCGGGAGCCTCCCACGAGCAGTACTTC. It translates to CASSLLAGASHEQYF.